This TCR beta chain was retrieved from a study of shared clonotypes between healthy human individuals. Comments on this clone: Antigen unknown. The identical CDR3 is also encoded by other nucleotide sequences in the sample.

General study points: A small donor pool kept down the genetic and exposure-history diversity that was represented.

The CDR3 contains 15 residues. Germline CDR1 reads SGHAT; CDR2 reads FQNNGV. Between the trimmed V and J ends, which lost 5 bases and 4 bases, there was a span of 15 bases. Libraries were prepared by immunoSEQ multiplex PCR; TCRdb keeps only in-frame clonotypes and omits some of them. Altogether about 820,000 clones are present, around 92% being singletons, with the ten largest covering about 25%. The naive CD8 fraction comprised CD45RO-negative cells positively selected for CCR7 and excluded terminally differentiated effector memory CD45RA+ cells. Sequences were obtained from naive CD8+ T cells sorted from blood. This sequence joins TRBV11-2 and TRBJ2-1, with D tentatively TRBD1 or TRBD2 (5 bases each). The sequence derives from a man younger than 40 in good health. CDR3 residues: CASSRTGTSYNEQFF. CDR3 in DNA: TGTGCCAGCAGCCGGACCGGGACCTCATACAATGAGCAGTTCTTC.